This T cell receptor (beta chain) derives from a study of T cells in Graves' hyperthyroidism and ophthalmopathy. CDR1 SGDLS and CDR2 YYNGEE come from the germline V gene. This CDR3 contains 16 residues. V was pared by 0 bases and J by 5 bases, with 15 bases between. Newly diagnosed hyperthyroidism, duration under 2 months, in patients aged 18 to 65. Amplification of TCR beta CDR3 regions was performed using RNA transcripts as template. HTBI primers were the set used in a first-round RT-PCR of the TCR CDR3. Via MiXCR, TCRdb re-called the multiplex PCR reads, giving one row per CDR3 protein. Of more than 300,000 distinct CDR3 sequences listed, 13% were seen once; the top ten hold about 9.1%.

The clonotype comes from a young woman with Graves' hyperthyroidism. The material sequenced was blood. The chain links TRBV9 to TRBJ2-1, with D possibly being TRBD2 (6 bases). CDR3: CASSVDGRGLNNEQFF. The CDR3 coding sequence is TGTGCCAGCAGCGTAGATGGGCGGGGACTCAACAATGAGCAGTTCTTC.